This TCR beta chain emerged from a study of control samples from healthy donors and cancer patients. From germline, CDR1 is MNHNS and CDR2 SASEGT. There are 14 residues in the CDR3. Trimming pared 1 base from V and 3 bases from J, leaving 6 bases between. Clones were read by immunoSEQ multiplex PCR, and TCRdb kept only the in-frame ones, dropping some. The sample contains 40,000 to 50,000 clones, less than 90% of which appear only once. Sequencing was carried out using blood. The chain is built from TRBV6-1 and TRBJ2-2, with D uncertain. This clonotype was obtained from a man in his sixties in good health. The DNA of the CDR3 is TGTGCCAGCAGTGAAGGAACATACACCGGGGAGCTGTTTTTT. It codes for CASSEGTYTGELFF.